This T cell receptor (beta chain) was obtained from a study of blood T cell repertoires in COVID-19. Study-wide context: From the United States, Italy and Spain came samples of acute and convalescent COVID-19.

This clone was detected only once. Data came from immunoSEQ multiplex PCR; TCRdb stores just in-frame clones and leaves some out. In the table there are about 110,000 clones, approximately 84% of which are singletons. The sequenced material came from peripheral blood. This sequence was found in a human donor in a cohort sampled during active COVID-19.

Written as DNA, the CDR3 is TGTGCCAGCAGCCCCTCTAGGACTAGCGCTGAAGAGACCCAGTACTTC. This sequence encodes CASSPSRTSAEETQYF. The V gene is TRBV5-4, the J gene TRBJ2-5; 9 bases map to TRBD2. Germline V lookup: CDR1 SGHNT, CDR2 YYREEE (reference sequence). V lost 4 bases and J lost 3; bases outside the gene matches: 10. The CDR3 is made up of 16 amino acids. The complete variable domain, with remaining parts taken from reference TRBV5-4 and TRBJ2-5, reads ETGVTQSPTHLIKTRGQQVTLRCSSQSGHNTVSWYQQALGQGPQFIFQYYREEENGRGNFPPRFSGLQFPNYSSELNVNALELDDSALYLCASSPSRTSAEETQYFGPGTRLLVL.